The clone carrying this TCR beta chain was counted a few times. The data are from a study of T cells in Graves' hyperthyroidism and ophthalmopathy. As for the study in general: Peripheral blood samples were taken at initial diagnosis, prior to any treatment.

RNA transcripts provided the source from which TCR beta CDR3 regions were amplified. An initial round of RT-PCR targeting the TCR CDR3 relied on the HTBI primer set. MiXCR, applied by TCRdb to the multiplex PCR reads, yields one record per CDR3 protein. The top ten clones hold 53% of a sample with some 200,000 distinct CDR3 sequences, 17% of them seen once. Patients were aged 18 to 65, had disease duration under 2 months, and had newly diagnosed hyperthyroidism. This sequence was found in a woman aged 45-60 years with Graves' hyperthyroidism. Sequenced sample: blood.

The CDR3: CASKRSAGIAGNTIYF. CDR3 sequence (DNA): TGTGCCAGCAAAAGGTCCGCAGGGATCGCTGGAAACACCATATATTTT. The chain recombines TRBV28 with TRBJ1-3, with a possible D match to TRBD1 (5 bases). V gave up 7 bases and J gave up 2 bases, with 18 bases separating them. The CDR3 has 16 residues. The germline gives CDR1 MDHEN, CDR2 SYDVKM.